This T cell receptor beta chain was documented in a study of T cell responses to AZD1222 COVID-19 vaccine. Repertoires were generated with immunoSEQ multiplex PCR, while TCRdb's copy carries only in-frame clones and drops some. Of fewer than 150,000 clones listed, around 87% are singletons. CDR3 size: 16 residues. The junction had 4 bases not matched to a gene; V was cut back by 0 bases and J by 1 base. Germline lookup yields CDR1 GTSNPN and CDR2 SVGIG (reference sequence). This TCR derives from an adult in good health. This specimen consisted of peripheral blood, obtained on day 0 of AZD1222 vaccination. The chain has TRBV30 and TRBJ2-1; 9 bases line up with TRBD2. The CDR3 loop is CAWSVAAGGSYNEQFF. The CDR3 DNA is TGTGCCTGGAGTGTAGCAGCGGGGGGATCCTACAATGAGCAGTTCTTC.